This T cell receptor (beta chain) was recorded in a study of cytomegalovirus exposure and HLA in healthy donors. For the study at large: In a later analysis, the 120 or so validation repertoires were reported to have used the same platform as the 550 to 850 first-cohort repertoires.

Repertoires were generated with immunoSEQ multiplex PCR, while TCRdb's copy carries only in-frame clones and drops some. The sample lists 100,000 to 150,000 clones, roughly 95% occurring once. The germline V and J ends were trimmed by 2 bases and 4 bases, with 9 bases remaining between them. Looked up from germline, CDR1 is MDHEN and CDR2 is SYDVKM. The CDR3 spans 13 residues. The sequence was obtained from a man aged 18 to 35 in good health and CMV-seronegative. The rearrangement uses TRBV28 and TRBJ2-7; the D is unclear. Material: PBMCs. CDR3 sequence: CASSLPQDYEQYF. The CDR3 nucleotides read TGTGCCAGCAGTTTACCGCAGGATTACGAGCAGTACTTC.